The present entry profiles one TCR beta chain with its context. Antigen specificity is unknown. The junction departs from the called germline gene at one end, perhaps through a read error. The germline CDR1 and CDR2 sequences are SGHRS and YFSETQ. The CDR3 totals 10 residues. The data stem from a study of cytomegalovirus exposure and HLA in healthy donors. The PCR made use of 60 Vbeta and 13 Jbeta primers. TCRdb's copy holds only in-frame clones and misses some; the assay was immunoSEQ multiplex PCR. The sample lists some 150,000 clones, less than 85% seen once, with under 8% in the top ten. Findings and limits, study-wide: Previous analysis showed most TCR beta V segments were productive about 90% or about 30% of the time.

The TCR sequence derives from a woman in her fifties or sixties in good health and CMV-seropositive. The genes are TRBV5-1 and TRBJ2-7; D ambiguous. Sequenced sample: PBMCs. The CDR3 DNA sequence: TGCGCCAGCAGCTCTCGGGTGAGGAACTTC. Its protein product is CASSSRVRNF.